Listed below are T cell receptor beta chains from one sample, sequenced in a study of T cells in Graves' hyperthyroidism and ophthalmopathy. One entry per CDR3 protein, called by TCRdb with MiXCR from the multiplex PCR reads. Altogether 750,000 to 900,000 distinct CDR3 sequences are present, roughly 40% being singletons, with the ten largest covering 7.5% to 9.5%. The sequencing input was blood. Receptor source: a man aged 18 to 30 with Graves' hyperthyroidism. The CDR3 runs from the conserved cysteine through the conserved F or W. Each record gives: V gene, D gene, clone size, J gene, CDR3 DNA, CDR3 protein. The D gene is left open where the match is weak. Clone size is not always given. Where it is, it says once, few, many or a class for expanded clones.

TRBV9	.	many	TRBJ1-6	TGTGCCAGCAGCTCCGAGGGGTTCAATTCACCCCTCCACTTT	CASSSEGFNSPLHF
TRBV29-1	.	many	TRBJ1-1	TGCAGCGTCTTGGTGGGACTGAACACTGAAGCTTTCTTT	CSVLVGLNTEAFF
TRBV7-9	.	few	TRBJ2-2	TGTGCCAGCGGAGGGGAAGGGACCGGGGAGCTGTTTTTT	CASGGEGTGELFF
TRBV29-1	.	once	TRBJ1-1	TGCAGCGTCGGAGGGAGGGCTGAAGCTTTCTTT	CSVGGRAEAFF
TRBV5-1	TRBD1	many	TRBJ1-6	TGCGCCAGCAGCACCGGACAGGGGGAAGAGTCACCCCTCCACTTT	CASSTGQGEESPLHF
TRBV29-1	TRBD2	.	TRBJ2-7	TGCAGCGTCGGGGACCTTAGCGGGAGAGAGTCCTACGAGCAGTACTTC	CSVGDLSGRESYEQYF
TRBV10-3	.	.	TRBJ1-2	TGTGCCAGCAGTGAATCAATATCCGGGACCTTCTATGGCTACACCTTC	CASSESISGTFYGYTF
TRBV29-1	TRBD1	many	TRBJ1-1	TGCAGCGTTGAACCTGGACAGGGCTCAGCTTTCTTT	CSVEPGQGSAFF
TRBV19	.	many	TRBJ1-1	TGTGCCAGTAGTATAGGGTCGTATTATTCTGAAGCTTTCTTT	CASSIGSYYSEAFF
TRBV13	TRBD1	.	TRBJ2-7	TGTGCCAGCAGCTCCCCAGGGGGAACAGCCTACGAGCAGTACTTC	CASSSPGGTAYEQYF
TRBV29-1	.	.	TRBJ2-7	TGCAGCGTTGAGGGAATCTCCTACGAGCAGTACTTC	CSVEGISYEQYF
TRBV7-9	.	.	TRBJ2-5	TGTGCCAGCAGCTTAAGGGGTCAGTCTCCAGAGACCCAGTACTTC	CASSLRGQSPETQYF
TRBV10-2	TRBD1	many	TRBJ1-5	TGCGCCAGCAGTGCGACAGGGGGTTATAGCAATCAGCCCCAGCATTTT	CASSATGGYSNQPQHF
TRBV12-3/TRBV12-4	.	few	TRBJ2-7	TGTGCCAGCAGCCCCAGGGGGGAGCGGGCGAGCTCCTACGAGCAGTACTTC	CASSPRGERASSYEQYF
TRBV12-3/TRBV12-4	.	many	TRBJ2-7	TGTGCCAGCAGTCCCGGGAGGGACAGGGCCGAGCAGTACTTC	CASSPGRDRAEQYF
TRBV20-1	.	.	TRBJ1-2	TGCAGTGCTAGGGAGCGGGGGCCGGACTATGGCTACACCTTC	CSARERGPDYGYTF
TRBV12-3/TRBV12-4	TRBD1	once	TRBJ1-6	TGTGCCAGCAGTGCAACAGGGGACAATAATTCACCCCTCCACTTT	CASSATGDNNSPLHF
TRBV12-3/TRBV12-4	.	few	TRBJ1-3	TGTGCCAGCAGTAGGAAGAGCTCTGGAAACACCATATATTTT	CASSRKSSGNTIYF
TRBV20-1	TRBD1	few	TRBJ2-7	TGCAGTGCTAGCTCCGGAGCACAGGGGTTATACGAGCAGTACTTC	CSASSGAQGLYEQYF
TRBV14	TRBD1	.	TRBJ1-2	TGTGCCAGCTCACCTACGGACAGGGCCAAGGGTGGCTACACCTTC	CASSPTDRAKGGYTF
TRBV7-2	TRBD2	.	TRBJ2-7	TGTGCCTGGAGTGTGGGCCGGGGGGCCTACGAGCAGTACTTC	CAWSVGRGAYEQYF
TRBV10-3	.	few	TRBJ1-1	TGTGCCACGTCTACAGGGTGGAACACTGAAGCTTTCTTT	CATSTGWNTEAFF
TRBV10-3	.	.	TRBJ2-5	TGTGCCATCAGTGAGTCGACGGGGTTCGGCGGAGAGACCCAGTACTTC	CAISESTGFGGETQYF
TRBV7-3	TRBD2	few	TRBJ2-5	TGTGCCAGCAGCTTAAAGGCGGGCATACCGGGAGGAGAGACCCAGTACTTC	CASSLKAGIPGGETQYF
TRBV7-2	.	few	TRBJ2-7	TGTGCCAGCAGCTTAGCTTCAGGGGGGGGCTACGAGCAGTACTTC	CASSLASGGGYEQYF
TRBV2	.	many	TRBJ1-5	TGTGCCAGCAAGAACTCAGGGGTGGGGAATCAGCCCCAGCATTTT	CASKNSGVGNQPQHF
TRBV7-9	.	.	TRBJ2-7	TGTGCCAGCAGCCAAGGAGGCGGGACCTCCTACGAGCAGTACTTC	CASSQGGGTSYEQYF
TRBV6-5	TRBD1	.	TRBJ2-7	TGTGCCAGCAACGCCCTCGGACAGGGTGAAATGGACGAGCAGTACTTC	CASNALGQGEMDEQYF
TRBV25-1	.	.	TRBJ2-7	TGTGCCAGCAGTGCCGCGGGGACCTACGAGCAGTACTTC	CASSAAGTYEQYF
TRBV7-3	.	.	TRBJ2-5	TGTGCCAGCAGCTTTGGTGGGGGGTTGGAGACCCAGTACTTC	CASSFGGGLETQYF
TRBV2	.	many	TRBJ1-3	TGTGCCAGCAGTTTCGACAACTCTGGAAACACCATATATTTT	CASSFDNSGNTIYF
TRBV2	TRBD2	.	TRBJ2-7	TGTGCCAGCGGGGGACTAGCGGGAGCCTACGAGCAGTACTTC	CASGGLAGAYEQYF
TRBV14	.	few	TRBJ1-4	TGTGCCAGCAGCCAAGACAGGCAGCCAACTAATGAAAAACTGTTTTTT	CASSQDRQPTNEKLFF
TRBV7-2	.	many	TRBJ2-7	TGTGCCAGCAGTCTCAAGGGAGTCGAGCAGTACTTC	CASSLKGVEQYF
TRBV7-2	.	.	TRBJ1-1	TGTGCCAGCAGCTTAGGATGGGAATTAACTGAAGCTTTCTTT	CASSLGWELTEAFF
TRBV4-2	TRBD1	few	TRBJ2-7	TGTGCCAGCAGCCAACAGGACAGGAGCCGCGAGCAGTACTTC	CASSQQDRSREQYF
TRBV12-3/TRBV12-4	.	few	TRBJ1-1	TGTGCCAGCAGGACCCGGGAGACTGAAGCTTTCTTT	CASRTRETEAFF
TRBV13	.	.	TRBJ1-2	TGTGCCAGCAGCTTATCGGTCGGTCAACGGGGCTACACCTTC	CASSLSVGQRGYTF
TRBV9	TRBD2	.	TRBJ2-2	TGTGCCAGCGGGGGACTAGGTCCCTCGAGGGGCACCGGGGAGCTGTTTTTT	CASGGLGPSRGTGELFF
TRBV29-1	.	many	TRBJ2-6	TGCAGCGTTGGGGCGGGGACCGGGGCCAACGTCCTGACTTTC	CSVGAGTGANVLTF